These T cell receptor beta chains were read from a single sample in a study of Graves' ophthalmopathy and Graves' hyperthyroidism. Each CDR3 protein is one row after TCRdb ran MiXCR on the multiplex PCR reads. The sample shows 650,000 to 800,000 distinct CDR3 sequences, roughly two fifths of them seen only once. The sample taken for sequencing was peripheral blood. The receptors here all came from an adult man with Graves' ophthalmopathy. Both conserved end residues are part of each CDR3. Fields, in order: CDR3 DNA, CDR3 protein, clone size, V gene, J gene, D gene. D genes are given only for firm matches. Clone size is shown for a subset of rows, as once, few, many or a class of expanded clone.

DNA: TGTGCCAGCAGTGATAAGGAAGGGGAAAAGCAGTACTTC
CDR3: CASSDKEGEKQYF
size: many
V: TRBV25-1
J: TRBJ2-7
D: -

DNA: TGTGCCAGCACACCAGAGGAGGCTTACCAAGAGACCCAGTACTTC
CDR3: CASTPEEAYQETQYF
size: few
V: TRBV6-2/TRBV6-3
J: TRBJ2-5
D: -

DNA: TGTGCCACTATCGTGATGTCCGGGGAGCTGTTTTTT
CDR3: CATIVMSGELFF
size: few
V: TRBV6-1
J: TRBJ2-2
D: -

DNA: TGCGCCAGCAGCCCCAAGGTCCCAGGGACCTCCTACGAGCAGTACTTC
CDR3: CASSPKVPGTSYEQYF
size: few
V: TRBV5-1
J: TRBJ2-7
D: -

DNA: TGCGCCAGCAGCTTGGCAGGACGTGAAGCTGTCTTT
CDR3: CASSLAGREAVF
size: -
V: TRBV5-1
J: TRBJ1-1
D: -

DNA: TGTGCCAGTAGGGATGGACAGGCCCACTATGGCTACACCTTC
CDR3: CASRDGQAHYGYTF
size: many
V: TRBV19
J: TRBJ1-2
D: TRBD1

DNA: TGTGCCATCAGCGTCTCCCGGTCTGGGGCCAACGTCCTGACTTTC
CDR3: CAISVSRSGANVLTF
size: -
V: TRBV10-3
J: TRBJ2-6
D: -

DNA: TGTGTCAGCAAGGAGCTGCCCGGGGAGCTGTTTTTT
CDR3: CVSKELPGELFF
size: once
V: TRBV2
J: TRBJ2-2
D: -

DNA: TGTGCCAGCAGCCATGGATCAGCCCAGCATTTT
CDR3: CASSHGSAQHF
size: -
V: TRBV3-1
J: TRBJ1-5
D: -

DNA: TGTGCTAGCAGCGAGGGAGTCGGCACCTTC
CDR3: CASSEGVGTF
size: once
V: TRBV7-7
J: TRBJ1-2
D: -

DNA: TGTGCCACCAGCAGAGATCACCCCTCGAGGGTGGGCTACACCTTC
CDR3: CATSRDHPSRVGYTF
size: -
V: TRBV15
J: TRBJ1-2
D: -

DNA: TGCAGCTTACTGGCGGGAGTCGGCGAGCAGTACTTC
CDR3: CSLLAGVGEQYF
size: few
V: TRBV29-1
J: TRBJ2-7
D: TRBD2

DNA: TGTGCCAGCACCCGGGTCTCGGGTGACTATGGCTACACCTTC
CDR3: CASTRVSGDYGYTF
size: -
V: TRBV4-2
J: TRBJ1-2
D: -

DNA: TGTGCCAGCAGTTCCCCGGGACTGATCTACGAGCAGTACTTC
CDR3: CASSSPGLIYEQYF
size: -
V: TRBV10-3
J: TRBJ2-7
D: -

DNA: TGTGCCAGCAGTTTCGGACTAGCCCTGGGGAATGAGCAGTTCTTC
CDR3: CASSFGLALGNEQFF
size: -
V: TRBV2
J: TRBJ2-1
D: TRBD2

DNA: TGTGCCAGTCGCCCGGGACAGATGAACACTGAAGCTTTCTTT
CDR3: CASRPGQMNTEAFF
size: many
V: TRBV19
J: TRBJ1-1
D: TRBD1

DNA: TGCAGTGTTTGTAGGGCTAGCGGTTGCTCCTACGAGCAGTACTTC
CDR3: CSVCRASGCSYEQYF
size: -
V: TRBV20-1
J: TRBJ2-7
D: TRBD2

DNA: TGTGCCAGCGGTCCGGAGGTGGCTAGCGGGAGGGGGGGCGAAGAGACCCAGTACTTC
CDR3: CASGPEVASGRGGEETQYF
size: -
V: TRBV12-3/TRBV12-4
J: TRBJ2-5
D: TRBD2

DNA: TGTGCCAGCAGCCCCTTGTTCGGGTCCTCCGCGGAAAAACTGTTTTTT
CDR3: CASSPLFGSSAEKLFF
size: -
V: TRBV13
J: TRBJ1-4
D: -

DNA: TGTGCCAGCAGCTTAGGGGGAACGAACACCGGGGAGCTGTTTTTT
CDR3: CASSLGGTNTGELFF
size: many
V: TRBV5-6
J: TRBJ2-2
D: -

DNA: TGTGCCAGCAGCCAAATAGGACATTTGAACACTGAAGCTTTCTTT
CDR3: CASSQIGHLNTEAFF
size: many
V: TRBV14
J: TRBJ1-1
D: -

DNA: TGTGCCACCGGTGGGGGCAGGGACTATGGCTACACCTTC
CDR3: CATGGGRDYGYTF
size: -
V: TRBV15
J: TRBJ1-2
D: -